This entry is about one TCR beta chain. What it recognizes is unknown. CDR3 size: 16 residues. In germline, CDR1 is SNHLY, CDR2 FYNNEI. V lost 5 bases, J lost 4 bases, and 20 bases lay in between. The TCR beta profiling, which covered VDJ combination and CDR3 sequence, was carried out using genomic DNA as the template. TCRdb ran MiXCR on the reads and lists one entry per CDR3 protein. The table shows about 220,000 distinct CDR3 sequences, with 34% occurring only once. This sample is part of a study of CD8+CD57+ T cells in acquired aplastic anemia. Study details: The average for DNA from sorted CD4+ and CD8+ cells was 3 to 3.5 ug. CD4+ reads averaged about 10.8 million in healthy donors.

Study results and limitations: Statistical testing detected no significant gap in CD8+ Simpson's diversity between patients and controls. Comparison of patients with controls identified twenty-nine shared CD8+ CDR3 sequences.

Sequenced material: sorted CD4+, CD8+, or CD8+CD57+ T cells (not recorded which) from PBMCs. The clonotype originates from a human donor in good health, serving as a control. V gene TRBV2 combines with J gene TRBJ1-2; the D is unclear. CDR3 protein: CASSYSHVGMTYGYTF. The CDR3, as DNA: TGTGCCAGCAGTTACTCGCATGTCGGTATGACCTATGGCTACACCTTC.